Below are 11 T cell receptor beta chains sequenced from a single sample in a study of blood T cells in healthy people across ages. A J-beta primer mix and a sample-barcoded 5' primer were used in a second PCR of about 7 to 12 cycles. From the 5' RACE reads, TCRdb called clonotypes with MiXCR, one entry per CDR3 protein. The sample has roughly 1.6 million distinct CDR3 sequences, around 35% seen once. The sequenced material came from blood. The origin of the receptors is a woman aged 25 to 39 in good health.

This chain uses TRBV10-2 with TRBJ2-7; D unclear. The CDR3 runs 13 residues. Germline V gene sequence: CDR1 WSHSY, CDR2 SAAADI. V was pared by 6 bases and J by 4 bases, with 13 bases between. In DNA, the CDR3 is TGCGCCAGCAGCCCGACCCAATCATACGAGCAGTACTTC. Amino acid sequence: CASSPTQSYEQYF.

The gene calls are TRBV28 and TRBJ1-1, with a tentative D call TRBD1 (6 bases). Per the germline V gene, CDR1 is MDHEN and CDR2 is SYDVKM. The CDR3 runs 14 residues. V was trimmed by 2 bases and J by 3 bases, leaving 10 bases between them. The chain's CDR3 is CASSLQGWYTEAFF. The CDR3 DNA reads as TGTGCCAGCAGTTTACAGGGGTGGTACACTGAAGCTTTCTTT.

This clonotype was recorded at least ten times. The chain couples TRBV5-1 to TRBJ2-3, with D possibly being TRBD1 (6 bases). The CDR3 is 15 amino acids. Germline loops: CDR1 SGHRS, CDR2 YFSETQ. Deletions cut 0 bases from V and 0 bases from J, with 8 bases between. The chain's CDR3 is CASSLGDTSTDTQYF. Here the CDR3 DNA reads TGCGCCAGCAGCTTGGGGGACACAAGCACAGATACGCAGTATTTT.

The rearrangement links TRBV6-1 to TRBJ2-5; 7 bases agree with TRBD1. Germline CDR1 is MNHNS and CDR2 is SASEGT. The trim removed 4 bases at V and 7 bases at J, leaving 12 bases unmatched. This CDR3 region has 15 residues. The CDR3 loop is CASSAISQGVATQYF. The CDR3 bases are TGTGCCAGCAGTGCTATTTCTCAGGGGGTCGCGACCCAGTACTTC.

This clonotype was seen a handful of times. CDR3 region: CATSDLSHGIDTQYF. CDR3 sequence (DNA): TGTGCCACCAGTGACCTCTCTCATGGGATCGATACGCAGTATTTT. The V gene is TRBV24-1, the J gene TRBJ2-3, with D unclear. Trimming removed 4 bases from V and 6 bases from J, with 16 bases in between. Germline assignment: CDR1 KGHDR and CDR2 SFDVKD. CDR3 length: 15 residues.

This chain connects TRBV7-2 to TRBJ2-7; 9 bases match TRBD2. CDR3 length equals 15 residues. Looked up from germline, CDR1 is SGHTA and CDR2 is FQGNSA. V dropped 6 bases and J dropped 7; count of bases not matched to a gene: 13. CDR3 nucleotides: TGTGCCAGCAGTCCTGGGGTAGCGGGAGCGGGGGAGCAGTACTTC. Translating gives CASSPGVAGAGEQYF. Filled out from reference TRBV7-2 and TRBJ2-7, the complete variable domain reads GAGVSQSPSNKVTEKGKDVELRCDPISGHTALYWYRQSLGQGLEFLIYFQGNSAPDKSGLPSDRFSAERTGGSVSTLTIQRTQQEDSAVYLCASSPGVAGAGEQYFGPGTRLTVT.

A remark on this clonotype: The junction departs from germline at one end; a sequencing error may be responsible. V and J are TRBV2 and TRBJ2-1, with 8 bases identical to TRBD2. Germline CDR1 and CDR2: SNHLY and FYNNEI. This CDR3 is built from 13 residues. CDR3 loop: CASSEREGNERFF. The CDR3 bases are TGTGCCAGCAGTGAACGGGAGGGGAATGAGCGGTTCTTC.

DNA for the CDR3: TGCGCCAGCAGCCAACAGGGGGCGAACACCGGGGAGCTGTTTTTT. Translating it yields CASSQQGANTGELFF. The chain is built from TRBV5-1 and TRBJ2-2; the match to TRBD1 covers 8 bases. The CDR3 runs to 15 residues. After removal of 4 bases from V and 0 bases from J, the junction contained 2 bases not matched to a gene. The germline V gene encodes CDR1 SGHRS and CDR2 YFSETQ. The complete variable domain, with remaining parts taken from reference TRBV5-1 and TRBJ2-2, reads KAGVTQTPRYLIKTRGQQVTLSCSPISGHRSVSWYQQTPGQGLQFLFEYFSETQRNKGNFPGRFSGRQFSNSRSEMNVSTLELGDSALYLCASSQQGANTGELFFGEGSRLTVL.

This clonotype was counted only a few times. The V and J genes are TRBV27 and TRBJ2-2; possible D gene TRBD2, 6 bases. The V gene's germline CDR1 is MNHEY and CDR2 SMNVEV (reference sequence). The CDR3 contains 13 residues. V lost 10 bases and J lost 3, with 12 bases in between. The CDR3 DNA reads as TGTGCCACCGCCCCGGGAGACACCGGGGAGCTGTTTTTT. Amino acids: CATAPGDTGELFF.

In this sample, this clonotype turned up a few times. This chain joins TRBV24-1 and TRBJ2-7, with 12 bases that match TRBD1. The end of the DNA aligns better with TRBJ2-5, so the J call may be wrong. Germline V gives CDR1 KGHDR, CDR2 SFDVKD. There are 18 residues in the CDR3. The CDR3 region has the DNA TGTGCCACCAGTGATCCTGGGCGGGACAGGGGGCTCGGCGAGACCCAGTACTTC. Its translation: CATSDPGRDRGLGETQYF.

This clonotype occurred many times. The chain recombines TRBV20-1 with TRBJ2-7; D gene ambiguous. The CDR3 spans 15 residues. Trimming removed 0 bases from V and 7 bases from J, with 19 bases in between. CDR1 DFQATT and CDR2 SNEGSKA come from the germline V gene (reference sequence). The DNA of the CDR3 is TGCAGTGCTAGAGAATACGACGGGCCGTCGCGGGAGCAGTACTTC. Its translation is CSAREYDGPSREQYF.